This T cell receptor beta chain was captured in a study of T-cell reconstitution after alpha-beta-depleted transplantation in children. Preparation of the TCRbeta library involved a method that used unique molecular identifiers. TCRdb recomputed calls from the PCR reads with MiXCR, one row per CDR3 protein. The repertoire has fewer than 350,000 distinct CDR3 sequences, approximately 10% of them found once; the top ten carry about 25%. Broader study findings: By about two months after transplant, alpha-beta T cells reportedly arose from several hundred graft clones that had expanded. The high TCRbeta diversity at day 60 in some patients came from surviving recipient T cells and thymic progenitors. Among T cells one year after transplant, newly produced cells accounted for most counts and diversity.

This clonotype has more than one count but fewer than ten. Antigen specificity is unknown. Germline CDR1 reads MDHEN; CDR2 reads SYDVKM. Trimming took 3 bases from V and 0 from J, leaving 11 bases between them. The CDR3 has 15 amino acids. This specimen was peripheral blood, taken 180 days after TCRalphabeta/CD19-depleted stem cell transplant. This sequence joins TRBV28 and TRBJ1-2; no reliable D call. The TCR sequence derives from a male patient under 10 years old who had a stem cell transplant for chronic granulomatous disease, so the T cells may come from the graft donor. CDR3 amino acids: CASSFLAGSNYGYTF. DNA for the CDR3: TGTGCCAGCAGTTTCTTGGCAGGATCTAACTATGGCTACACCTTC.